This passage covers 9 T cell receptor beta chains from one sample sequenced in a study of T-cell memory formation after mild COVID-19. TCRdb itself ran the 5' RACE reads through MiXCR, one entry per CDR3 protein. The table records hundreds of thousands of distinct CDR3 sequences, approximately 29% of them present only once. Sequenced material: PBMCs or a T cell subset sorted from them (not recorded which). The receptors here all came from an adult woman who had mild COVID-19 (a few samples of this study predate the infection). Cell type and time point are not known.

This clonotype was detected only a few times. The chain couples TRBV11-2 to TRBJ2-1; 8 nucleotides align to TRBD2. This CDR3 contains 14 residues. J was trimmed by 7 bases and V by 8 bases; bases with no gene match: 10. Germline V CDR1 and CDR2: SGHAT, FQNNGV. CDR3 DNA: TGTGCCAGCCGGGGACTAGTTATTAGAAATGAGCAGTTCTTC. It codes for CASRGLVIRNEQFF. Supplemented by reference TRBV11-2 and TRBJ2-1, the full variable domain reads EAGVAQSPRYKIIEKRQSVAFWCNPISGHATLYWYQQILGQGPKLLIQFQNNGVVDDSQLPKDRFSAERLKGVDSTLKIQPAKLEDSAVYLCASRGLVIRNEQFFGPGTRLTVL.

The V and J genes are TRBV6-5 and TRBJ2-7; D is perhaps TRBD2 (7 bases). This CDR3 is built from 13 residues. V lost 6 bases and J lost 8, with 17 bases in between. The germline CDR1 and CDR2 sequences are MNHEY and SVGAGI. CDR3 protein: CASSPGGVPKQYF. The CDR3 bases are TGTGCCAGCAGCCCGGGGGGCGTACCGAAGCAGTACTTC.

The V call is TRBV3-1, the J call TRBJ2-1, with 12 positions matching TRBD1. V was clipped by 4 bases and J by 8 bases; unmatched bases: 9. Germline V gene lookup returns CDR1 LGHDT and CDR2 YNNKEL (reference sequence). The CDR3 sequence is 16 residues long. The CDR3 protein is CASSPQPGTGGYEQFF. DNA for the CDR3: TGTGCCAGCAGCCCACAACCAGGGACAGGGGGCTATGAGCAGTTCTTC.

V usage is TRBV7-9 and J usage is TRBJ1-4; D ambiguous. Trimming stripped 4 bases from V and 5 bases from J, with 14 bases between. The CDR3 contains 15 residues. Germline V lookup: CDR1 SEHNR, CDR2 FQNEAQ (reference sequence). This chain's CDR3 is CASSSLGDGNEKLFF. CDR3 sequence (DNA): TGTGCCAGCAGCTCACTCGGAGACGGGAATGAAAAACTGTTTTTT.

J is TRBJ2-6 and V is TRBV6-4; D unresolved. CDR1 and CDR2 (germline): MRHNA, SNTAGT. Trimming stripped 2 bases from V and 1 base from J, with 6 bases between. This CDR3 comprises 15 residues. CDR3 nucleotide sequence: TGTGCCAGCAGTGACACCCAGTCTGGGGCCAACGTCCTGACTTTC. Translated: CASSDTQSGANVLTF.

This clonotype was counted only a few times. The chain uses TRBV12-3 or TRBV12-4 and TRBJ1-4; the D gene is possibly TRBD1 (5 bases). Trimming took 1 base from V and 2 from J, leaving 14 bases between them. This CDR3 region has 17 residues. CDR3 nucleotides: TGTGCCAGCAGTTTAGAAAGGGCAGGGCGTACTAATGAAAAACTGTTTTTT. Amino acid sequence: CASSLERAGRTNEKLFF.

The chain links TRBV12-5 to TRBJ2-3; D is undetermined. Deletions cut 6 bases from V and 0 bases from J, with 7 bases between. There are 13 residues in the CDR3. From germline, CDR1 is LGHNT and CDR2 FRNRAP. The CDR3 region has the DNA TGTGCTAGTGGCCGCGTCAGCACAGATACGCAGTATTTT. Its protein is CASGRVSTDTQYF.

The chain carries TRBV21-1 and TRBJ2-2. TRBV21-1 counts as a pseudogene. There are 10 residues in the CDR3. The CDR3 DNA follows: TGTGCCAGCAGGGCCGGGGAGCTGTTTTTT. Its protein product is CASRAGELFF.

This chain's CDR3 is CASSVINTDTQYF. For the CDR3, the DNA is TGTGCCAGCTCTGTCATCAACACAGATACGCAGTATTTT. The genes are TRBV7-2 and TRBJ2-3; D not certain. CDR1 SGHTA and CDR2 FQGNSA come from the germline V gene. The CDR3 runs 13 residues. The V gene lost 8 bases and the J gene lost 2 bases, with 11 bases spanning the gap.